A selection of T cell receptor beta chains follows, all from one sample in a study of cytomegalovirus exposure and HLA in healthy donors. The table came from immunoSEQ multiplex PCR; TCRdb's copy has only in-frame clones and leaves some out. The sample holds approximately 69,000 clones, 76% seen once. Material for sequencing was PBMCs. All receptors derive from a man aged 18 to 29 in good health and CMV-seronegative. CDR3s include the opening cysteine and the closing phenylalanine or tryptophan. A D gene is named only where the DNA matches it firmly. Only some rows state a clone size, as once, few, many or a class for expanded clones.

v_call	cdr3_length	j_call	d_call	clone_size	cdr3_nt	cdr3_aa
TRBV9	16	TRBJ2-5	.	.	TGTGCCAGCAGCGTAGATGGACTATCGTACCAAGAGACCCAGTACTTC	CASSVDGLSYQETQYF
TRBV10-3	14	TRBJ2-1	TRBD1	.	TGTGCCATCAGGGGGGTGACAGGGGACAATGAGCAGTTCTTC	CAIRGVTGDNEQFF
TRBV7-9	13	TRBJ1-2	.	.	TGTGCCAGCAGCCTTCGGACAGATAATGGCTACACCTTC	CASSLRTDNGYTF
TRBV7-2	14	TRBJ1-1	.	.	TGTGCCAGCAGCCTCGCGGCCATGAACACTGAAGCTTTCTTT	CASSLAAMNTEAFF
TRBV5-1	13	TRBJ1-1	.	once	TGCGCCAGCAGCTTGGGTAGAAACACTGAAGCTTTCTTT	CASSLGRNTEAFF
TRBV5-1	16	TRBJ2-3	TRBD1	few	TGCGCCAGCAGCCCGTACCGGGACAGTAGCACAGATACGCAGTATTTT	CASSPYRDSSTDTQYF
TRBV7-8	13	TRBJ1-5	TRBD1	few	TGTGCCAGCAGCACAGGGGGCGTTCAGCCCCAGCATTTT	CASSTGGVQPQHF
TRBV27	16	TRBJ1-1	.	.	TGTGCCAGCAGTCGACGCCCGACATTGATGAACACTGAAGCTTTCTTT	CASSRRPTLMNTEAFF
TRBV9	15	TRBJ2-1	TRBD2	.	TGTGCCAGCAGCGTAGGGGCTAGCGGGGGCAATGAGCAGTTCTTC	CASSVGASGGNEQFF
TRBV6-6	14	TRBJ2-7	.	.	TGTGCCAGCAGTCTCGACGGACTTCCCTACGAGCAGTACTTC	CASSLDGLPYEQYF
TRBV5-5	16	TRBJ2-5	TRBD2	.	TGTGCCAGCAGTCGAGGACTAGCGGCGATCCAAGAGACCCAGTACTTC	CASSRGLAAIQETQYF
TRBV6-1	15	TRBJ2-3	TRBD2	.	TGTGCCAGCAGCTATAGCGGGGGGGCCTCAGATACGCAGTATTTT	CASSYSGGASDTQYF
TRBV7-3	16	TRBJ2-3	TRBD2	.	TGTGCCAGCAGCTTAACAGGCGGGGGGCCCACAGATACGCAGTATTTT	CASSLTGGGPTDTQYF
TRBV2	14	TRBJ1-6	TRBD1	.	TGTGCCAGTTCGCAGGGGGCTCCTCGGTCACCCCTCCACTTT	CASSQGAPRSPLHF
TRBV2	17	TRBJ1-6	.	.	TGTGCCAGCAGATCAGGGGACCAGAGCTCCTATAATTCACCCCTCCACTTT	CASRSGDQSSYNSPLHF
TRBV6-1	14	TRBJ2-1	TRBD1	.	TGTGCCGTTCAACAGGGGCTCTCCTACAATGAGCAGTTCTTC	CAVQQGLSYNEQFF
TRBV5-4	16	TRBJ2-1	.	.	TGTGCCAGCAGCCCACTTGACGCGGGGCGAAACAATGAGCAGTTCTTC	CASSPLDAGRNNEQFF
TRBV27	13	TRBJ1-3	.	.	TGTGCCAGCAGGGACAGCTCTGGAAACACCATATATTTT	CASRDSSGNTIYF
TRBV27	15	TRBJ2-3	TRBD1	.	TGTGCCAGCAGTCCCCGACAGGGTACTACAGATACGCAGTATTTT	CASSPRQGTTDTQYF
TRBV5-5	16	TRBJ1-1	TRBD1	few	TGTGCCAGCTACCCGGGACAGGGCGGATTGAACACTGAAGCTTTCTTT	CASYPGQGGLNTEAFF
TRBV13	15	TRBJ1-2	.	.	TGTGCCAGCAGCTCCGACAGCCGCCCAAGGTATGGCTACACCTTC	CASSSDSRPRYGYTF
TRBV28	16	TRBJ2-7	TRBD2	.	TGTGCCAGCAGTTCGATAAGCGGGGGGTTCTCCTACGAGCAGTACTTC	CASSSISGGFSYEQYF
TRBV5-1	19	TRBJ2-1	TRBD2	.	TGCGCCAGCAGCTTGGAAATAGGACTAGCGGGGAGCTCCTACAATGAGCAGTTCTTC	CASSLEIGLAGSSYNEQFF
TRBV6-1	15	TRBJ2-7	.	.	TGTGCCAGCAGTGTCGAGGGTACTGAAACCTACGAGCAGTACTTC	CASSVEGTETYEQYF
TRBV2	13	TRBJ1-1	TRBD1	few	TGTGCCACCCTAGACAGGGTGAACACTGAAGCTTTCTTT	CATLDRVNTEAFF
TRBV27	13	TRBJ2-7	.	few	TGTGCCAGCAGTTCAAGGAGTACCTACGAGCAGTACTTC	CASSSRSTYEQYF
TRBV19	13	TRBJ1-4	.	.	TGTGCCAGTAGTATCAGCGGGAGAGAAAAACTGTTTTTT	CASSISGREKLFF
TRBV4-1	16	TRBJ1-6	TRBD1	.	TGCGCCAGCAGCCGAAGGAAAGACAGGGGAGGGTCACCCCTCCACTTT	CASSRRKDRGGSPLHF
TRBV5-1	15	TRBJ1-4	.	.	TGCGCCAGCAGCTTGGTGGGCGCAACTAATGAAAAACTGTTTTTT	CASSLVGATNEKLFF
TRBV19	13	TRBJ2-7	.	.	TGTGCCAGTAGTACCCTCCCTTCCTACGAGCAGTACTTC	CASSTLPSYEQYF
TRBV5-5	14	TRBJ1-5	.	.	TGTGCCAGCAGCTTGTGGGGCTACAATCAGCCCCAGCATTTT	CASSLWGYNQPQHF
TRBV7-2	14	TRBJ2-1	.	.	TGTGCCAGCACCCTAACTATTTCCTACAATGAGCAGTTCTTC	CASTLTISYNEQFF
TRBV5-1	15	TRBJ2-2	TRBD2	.	TGCGCCAGCAGCTTGGAACGGGGGGGCCCCGGGGAGTTGTTTTTT	CASSLERGGPGELFF
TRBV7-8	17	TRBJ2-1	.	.	TGTGCCAGCAGCTCCGATATGAGGAAATACCCGAACAATGAGCAGTTCTTC	CASSSDMRKYPNNEQFF
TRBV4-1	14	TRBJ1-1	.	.	TGCGCCAGCAGCCAAATTTTTATGAACACTGAAGCTTTCTTT	CASSQIFMNTEAFF